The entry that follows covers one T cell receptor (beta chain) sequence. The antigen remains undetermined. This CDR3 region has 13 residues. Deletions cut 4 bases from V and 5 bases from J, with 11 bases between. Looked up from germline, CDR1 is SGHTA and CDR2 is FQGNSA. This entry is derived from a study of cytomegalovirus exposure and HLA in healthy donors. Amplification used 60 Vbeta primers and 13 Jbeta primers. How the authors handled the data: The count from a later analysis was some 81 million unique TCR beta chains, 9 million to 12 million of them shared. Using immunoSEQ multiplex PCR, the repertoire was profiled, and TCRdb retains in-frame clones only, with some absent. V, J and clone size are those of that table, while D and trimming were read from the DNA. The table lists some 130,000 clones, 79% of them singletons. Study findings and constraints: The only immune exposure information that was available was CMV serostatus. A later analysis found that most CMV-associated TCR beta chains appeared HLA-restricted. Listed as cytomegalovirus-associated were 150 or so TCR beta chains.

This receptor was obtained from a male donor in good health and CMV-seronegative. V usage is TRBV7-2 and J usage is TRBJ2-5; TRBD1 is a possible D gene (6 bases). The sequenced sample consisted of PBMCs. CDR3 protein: CASSSTGRETQYF. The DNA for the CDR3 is TGTGCCAGCAGCTCTACAGGGCGGGAGACCCAGTACTTC.